This T cell receptor beta chain was profiled in a study of shared clonotypes between healthy human individuals. Overall study results and limits: Generally, estimated richness proved larger in naive subsets than it did in memory subsets. Relative to their counterparts shared across all four donors, non-shared clonotypes exhibited diminished generation probabilities. An expected dependence of interdonor clonotype sharing on sequencing depth was noted.

Method: immunoSEQ multiplex PCR; TCRdb's copy keeps in-frame clones and lacks some. The sample gives 2 million or so clones, about 95% of which show up once; more than 0.95% is in the top ten. Naive-designated CD8 cells lacked CD45RO, were positively enriched for CCR7, and omitted terminally differentiated effector memory CD45RA+ cells. All donors were Caucasian adults living in Nashville, Tennessee. Of note for this clone: Its antigen is as yet unknown.

Material: naive CD8+ T cells sorted from blood. This clonotype originated in a man aged 18 to 30 in good health.

The CDR3 protein is CASSSSGPGNTIYF. The CDR3 DNA is TGTGCCAGCAGTTCTTCAGGGCCTGGAAACACCATATATTTT. J is TRBJ1-3 and V is TRBV27; possibly TRBD1 for D (5 bases). CDR3 length: 14 amino acids. Germline CDR1 is MNHEY and CDR2 is SMNVEV (reference sequence). Trimming cost V 4 bases and J 2 bases, with 9 bases left between them.